The subject of this entry is one TCR beta chain. Its cognate antigen is unknown. The sample belongs to a study of beta chain features in type 1 diabetes. Turning to the study itself: Age and gender were similar between patients and healthy donors, as were cell yields. Whole-study findings and limits: VDJ junctions in type 1 diabetes patients carried more deletions and fewer insertions. Naive, central memory and Treg TCRB repertoires seemed to resemble each other more closely in patients than they did in healthy donors.

cDNA synthesis used the whole RNA isolate, giving expressed TCRB sequences. Measured with immunoSEQ multiplex PCR; TCRdb has only the in-frame clones, and not every one. The sample holds around 500,000 clones, approximately 10% seen once. Looked up from germline, CDR1 is SEHNR and CDR2 is FQNEAQ (reference sequence). This CDR3 is built from 14 residues. Trimming removed 5 bases from V and 0 bases from J; junction bases left unmatched: 3. V usage is TRBV7-9 and J usage is TRBJ2-7; 8 nucleotides line up with TRBD1. The source material was naive CD4+ T cells from blood. This TCR was recovered from a woman aged 18-30 years in good health. This CDR3 is CASSNRGFSYEQYF. The CDR3 coding sequence is TGTGCCAGCAGCAACAGGGGGTTCTCCTACGAGCAGTACTTC.